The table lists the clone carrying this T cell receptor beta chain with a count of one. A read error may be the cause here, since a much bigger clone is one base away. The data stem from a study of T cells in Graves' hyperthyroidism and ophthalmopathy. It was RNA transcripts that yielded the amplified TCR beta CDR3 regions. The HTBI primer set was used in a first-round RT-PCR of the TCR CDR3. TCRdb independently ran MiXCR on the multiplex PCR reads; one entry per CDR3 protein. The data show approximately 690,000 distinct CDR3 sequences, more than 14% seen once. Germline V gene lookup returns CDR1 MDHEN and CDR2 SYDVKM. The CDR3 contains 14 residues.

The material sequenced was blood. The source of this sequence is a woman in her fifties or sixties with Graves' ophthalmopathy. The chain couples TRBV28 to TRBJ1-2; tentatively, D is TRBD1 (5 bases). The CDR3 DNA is TGTACCAGCAGGGTCGGGGTAAAAGGGAATGGCTACACCTTC. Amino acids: CTSRVGVKGNGYTF.